This TCR beta chain was sequenced during a study of T cell responses to AZD1222 COVID-19 vaccine. V was shortened by 8 bases and J by 4 bases, with 18 bases between the two germline ends. CDR3 length: 15 residues. Per the germline V gene, CDR1 is SNHLY and CDR2 is FYNNEI. Clones were read by immunoSEQ multiplex PCR, and TCRdb kept only the in-frame ones, dropping some. Of 150,000 to 200,000 clones in the sample, 92% were seen once. The chain joins TRBV2 to TRBJ1-3; perhaps TRBD1 as D (5 bases). This clonotype originated in an adult in good health. The specimen was peripheral blood, collected on day 0 of AZD1222 vaccination. CDR3: CASGAAEGRGNTIYF. In DNA form, the CDR3 reads TGTGCCAGCGGGGCGGCCGAGGGTCGAGGAAACACCATATATTTT.